This entry describes one T cell receptor (beta chain). Its matching antigen is unknown. Researchers tagged individual cDNA molecules with unique molecular identifiers. MiXCR was run by TCRdb on the 5' RACE reads, yielding one entry per CDR3 protein. The profile shows tens of thousands of distinct CDR3 sequences, just over 20% of them singletons. The data were taken from a study of early T cells in non-severe SARS-CoV-2 infection. Study-wide points: Matching results from VDJdb favored anti-spike CD8 responses, leaving private and CD4 specificities undetected.

From germline, CDR1 is SGHTA and CDR2 FQGTGA. CDR3 length: 16 residues. Trimming stripped 0 bases from V and 5 bases from J, with 16 bases between. The TCR was taken from an adult who was a healthcare worker with PCR-confirmed SARS-CoV-2 infection or an uninfected control (not recorded which). The source was whole blood, collected at baseline. This chain links TRBV7-3 with TRBJ1-1, with D possibly TRBD1 on 6 matching bases. This CDR3 is CASSLTYRDLRTEAFF. The CDR3 DNA reads TGTGCCAGCAGCTTAACTTACAGGGATTTACGGACTGAAGCTTTCTTT.